The clone carrying this TCR beta chain was detected a few times. This entry belongs to a study of identical twins. Germline V CDR1 and CDR2: SGHAT, FQNNGV. The CDR3 is 15 residues long. V was shortened by 7 bases and J by 10 bases, with 23 bases between the two germline ends. Using its own MiXCR run on the 5' RACE reads, TCRdb lists one record per CDR3 protein. The sample gives about 660,000 distinct CDR3 sequences, approximately 9% of which show up once; about 0.98% is in the top ten. This sample also belongs to another study, concerning yellow fever vaccine responses in identical twins.

This chain connects TRBV11-2 to TRBJ2-1; tentatively, D is TRBD2 (7 bases). The sequence derives from a woman younger than 35 in good health. Material for sequencing was PBMCs. CDR3 sequence (DNA): TGTGCCAGCACCTCATCTTCGGCGGGGGCGAAAGAGCAGTTCTTC. Encoded protein: CASTSSSAGAKEQFF.